Shown below are 10 T cell receptor beta chains from a single sample sequenced in a study of blood T cell repertoires in COVID-19. Assay used: immunoSEQ multiplex PCR; TCRdb lists only in-frame clones, some missing. The sample includes some 120,000 clones, 75% to 90% seen only once; the top ten take 3.2%. Sequencing used peripheral blood. The receptors stem from a woman older than 75 with COVID-19, enrolled during active disease.

The chain combines TRBV27 with TRBJ2-2, with D tentatively TRBD2 (6 bases). V was trimmed by 8 bases and J by 0 bases, leaving 10 bases between them. The CDR3 is 14 residues long. Germline V gene sequence: CDR1 MNHEY, CDR2 SMNVEV (reference sequence). In nucleotides, the CDR3 is TGTGCCAGCTTAGGAGGGCCGAACACCGGGGAGCTGTTTTTT. Protein: CASLGGPNTGELFF.

The V and J genes are TRBV10-3 and TRBJ1-5; 8 nucleotides align to TRBD1. The V gene end was trimmed by 5 bases and the J gene end by 3 bases; junction bases not matched to a gene: 6. The CDR3 is 15 amino acids. CDR1 is ENHRY, CDR2 SYGVKD, per germline. In nucleotides, the CDR3 is TGTGCCATCAGTTTGACAGGGGCTCTCAATCAGCCCCAGCATTTT. The encoded protein is CAISLTGALNQPQHF.

This chain joins TRBV19 and TRBJ2-3; the D gene is possibly TRBD2 (6 bases). The CDR3 sequence is 17 residues long. Trimming shortened V by 3 bases and J by 1 base, and 17 bases separated the two germline ends. Germline CDR1 and CDR2: LNHDA and SQIVND (reference sequence). CDR3 in DNA: TGTGCCAGTAGTATTGGCAGCGGCGGGATAGGCACAGATACGCAGTATTTT. As protein: CASSIGSGGIGTDTQYF.

The chain recombines TRBV5-1 with TRBJ2-3, with 13 bases fitting TRBD2. V trimming: 2 bases; J trimming: 4 bases; junction bases outside the gene matches: 4. CDR3 length: 16 amino acids. Germline V gene data show CDR1 as SGHRS and CDR2 as YFSETQ. CDR3 sequence reads: CASSFGTSGRADTQYF. CDR3 nucleotides: TGCGCCAGCAGCTTTGGAACTAGCGGGAGGGCAGATACGCAGTATTTT.

This clone appeared a few times. The CDR3 sequence is CASSLDRGVLLDEKLFF. In DNA form, the CDR3 reads TGTGCCAGCAGCCTGGACAGGGGGGTATTATTAGATGAAAAACTGTTTTTT. This chain joins TRBV11-2 and TRBJ1-4, with TRBD1 matching over 10 bases. There are 17 residues in the CDR3. Losses at the gene ends were 5 bases for V and 6 bases for J; bases not matched to a gene: 12. Germline assignment: CDR1 SGHAT and CDR2 FQNNGV.

The gene calls are TRBV18 and TRBJ1-3; D call uncertain. The CDR3 has 16 amino acids. V was cut by 3 bases and J by 2 bases, with 14 bases left in between. Looked up from germline, CDR1 is KGHSH and CDR2 is LQKENI. The CDR3 DNA reads TGTGCCAGCTCACCCTTTGTTCGGGGAGCTGGAAACACCATATATTTT. It codes for CASSPFVRGAGNTIYF.

This chain joins TRBV7-9 and TRBJ1-1; D perhaps matches TRBD1 (5 bases). Trimming left V 1 base short and J 0 bases short, with 9 bases between. This CDR3 has 15 residues. Germline V gene lookup returns CDR1 SEHNR and CDR2 FQNEAQ (reference sequence). For the CDR3, the DNA is TGTGCCAGCAGCTTAGAACCAGGGATGAACACTGAAGCTTTCTTT. Translated: CASSLEPGMNTEAFF.

This chain connects TRBV28 to TRBJ1-1, with a possible D match to TRBD1 (6 bases). The germline gives CDR1 MDHEN, CDR2 SYDVKM. This CDR3 is built from 14 residues. Trimming removed 2 bases from V and 6 bases from J, with 13 bases in between. CDR3 coding DNA: TGTGCCAGCAGTTTAATTTCAGGGGCCCCTGAAGCTTTCTTT. Amino acid sequence: CASSLISGAPEAFF.

V gene TRBV11-1 combines with J gene TRBJ2-7; 11 bases are shared with TRBD2. The CDR3 extends over 16 amino acids. V lost 0 bases and J lost 3; bases outside the gene matches: 4. The germline CDR1 and CDR2 sequences are SGHAT and FQDESV (reference sequence). DNA of the CDR3: TGTGCCAGCAGCTTAGCTGCCGGGACTAGCGGCTACGAGCAGTACTTC. Translated, it gives CASSLAAGTSGYEQYF.

The chain has TRBV10-3 and TRBJ2-3, with D possibly TRBD1 on 5 matching bases. The CDR3 is 13 residues long. CDR1 is ENHRY, CDR2 SYGVKD, per germline. Trimming shortened V by 7 bases and J by 4 bases, and 12 bases separated the two germline ends. CDR3 amino acids: CAIKFKGADTQYF. DNA for the CDR3: TGTGCCATCAAATTTAAAGGGGCAGATACGCAGTATTTT.